A single sample is the source of the 19 T cell receptor beta chains below, sequenced in a study of vaccination and CD4 T cells after COVID-19. Sequencing of the DNA from cultured CD4+ T cells was carried out with the Oncomine TCR Beta short-read assay. TCRdb reanalysed the PCR reads using MiXCR and keeps one entry per CDR3 protein. The table shows roughly 20,000 distinct CDR3 sequences, with 55% occurring only once. Treatment denoted: roughly 10-day PBMC culture with coronavirus spike peptide pools or control peptides (ViraFEST assay). Antigen specificity for these receptors is unknown. Sequencing used CD4+ T cells from blood, cultured in vitro. The receptor set was obtained from a human donor who had recovered from COVID-19.

CDR3 residues: CASSEGGSNQETQYF. CDR3 DNA sequence: TGTGCCAGCAGTGAAGGTGGCAGCAACCAAGAGACCCAGTACTTC. This chain links TRBV2 with TRBJ2-5; unclear D gene. This CDR3 region has 15 residues. CDR1 and CDR2 (germline): SNHLY, FYNNEI. Trimming removed 1 base from V and 0 bases from J, with 9 bases in between.

This chain links TRBV20-1 with TRBJ2-3; tentatively, D is TRBD1 (6 bases). The germline V gene has CDR1 DFQATT and CDR2 SNEGSKA (reference sequence). There are 15 residues in the CDR3. The ends were cut back, 4 bases at V and 2 bases at J, with 16 bases in the middle. CDR3 nucleotide sequence: TGCAGTGCTAAGCCGAGACAGGCCCTCACAGATACGCAGTATTTT. This sequence encodes CSAKPRQALTDTQYF.

This clonotype came up once. The chain joins TRBV7-7 to TRBJ1-1; the D gene is possibly TRBD1 (5 bases). The V gene's germline CDR1 is SSHAT and CDR2 FNYEAQ (reference sequence). The CDR3 loop spans 14 amino acids. CDR3 in DNA: TGTGCTAGCCGCCCCGGGACGCTGAACACTGAAGCTTTCTTT. Protein: CASRPGTLNTEAFF.

The V call is TRBV4-1, the J call TRBJ1-5; the D is unclear. Per the germline V gene, CDR1 is MGHRA and CDR2 is YSYEKL. Deletions cut 4 bases from V and 0 bases from J, with 10 bases between. This CDR3 is 15 amino acids long. For the CDR3, the DNA is TGCGCCAGCAGCCTGAGACACCTTAGCAATCAGCCCCAGCATTTT. It codes for CASSLRHLSNQPQHF.

V gene TRBV28 combines with J gene TRBJ2-7; D remains ambiguous. The V end lost 1 base, the J end lost 3 bases, and 13 bases lay between the germline ends. The CDR3 covers 15 residues. The germline V gene has CDR1 MDHEN and CDR2 SYDVKM. The CDR3 region is CASSLFSSSGYEQYF. The CDR3 DNA sequence: TGTGCCAGCAGTTTATTCTCCTCCTCTGGCTACGAGCAGTACTTC. The variable domain in full, completed from reference TRBV28 and TRBJ2-7, reads DVKVTQSSRYLVKRTGEKVFLECVQDMDHENMFWYRQDPGLGLRLIYFSYDVKMKEKGDIPEGYSVSREKKERFSLILESASTNQTSMYLCASSLFSSSGYEQYFGPGTRLTVT.

This clonotype was counted a single time. Its ends do not fully match the called genes, so a read error is possible. This chain joins TRBV7-6 and TRBJ1-6; D unclear. The CDR3 sequence is 16 residues long. CDR1 and CDR2 from the germline V gene are SGHVS and FNYEAQ. The CDR3: CASSLDESSYNPPLHF. CDR3 coding DNA: TGTGCCAGCAGCTTAGACGAAAGCTCCTATAATCCACCCCTCCACTTT.

J is TRBJ1-2 and V is TRBV27, with unresolved D. The length of the CDR3 is 14 residues. Trimming shortened V by 6 bases and J by 2 bases, and 13 bases separated the two germline ends. Germline-derived CDR1 and CDR2 are MNHEY and SMNVEV (reference sequence). This CDR3 is CASRRLDRNYGYTF. The DNA of the CDR3 is TGTGCCAGCAGGCGTCTGGACCGAAACTATGGCTACACCTTC.

The rearrangement links TRBV5-1 to TRBJ1-1; weak D call: TRBD1 (6 bases). The CDR3 has 14 amino acids. Germline V gene sequence: CDR1 SGHRS, CDR2 YFSETQ. Trimming cost V 3 bases and J 6 bases, with 15 bases left between them. CDR3 nucleotide sequence: TGCGCCAGCAGCTACAGGGTTTCGGGGGCTGAAGCTTTCTTT. This translates into CASSYRVSGAEAFF.

The chain uses TRBV5-1 and TRBJ1-6; maybe TRBD1 (6 bases). V lost 6 bases and J lost 7, with 14 bases in between. The CDR3 is 14 residues long. Germline-derived CDR1 and CDR2 are SGHRS and YFSETQ. DNA for the CDR3: TGCGCCAGCACGGAACCAGGGGCGAATTCACCCCTCCACTTT. The encoded protein is CASTEPGANSPLHF.

This clonotype has only a few counts. The genes are TRBV20-1 and TRBJ2-5; 12 nucleotides match TRBD2. CDR3 length: 15 residues. V lost 0 bases, J lost 5 bases, and 4 bases stayed unmatched. CDR1 and CDR2 from the germline V gene are DFQATT and SNEGSKA (reference sequence). The CDR3 loop is CSARDRLAGVETQYF. The CDR3 DNA follows: TGCAGTGCTAGAGATCGACTAGCGGGAGTCGAGACCCAGTACTTC.

This clonotype was seen a few times. The chain uses TRBV15 and TRBJ1-3; D is uncertain. This CDR3 is built from 15 residues. The V end was cut by 0 bases, the J end by 4 bases, with 10 bases between. Germline assignment: CDR1 LNHNV and CDR2 YYDKDF (reference sequence). The CDR3 DNA sequence: TGTGCCACCAGCAGAGATCCCCTTAAAGGAAACACCATATATTTT. This translates into CATSRDPLKGNTIYF.

The chain joins TRBV19 to TRBJ2-3, with D maybe TRBD2 (6 bases). The CDR3 covers 14 residues. Trimming cost V 6 bases and J 1 base, with 11 bases left between them. Germline CDR1 and CDR2: LNHDA and SQIVND (reference sequence). As DNA, the CDR3 is TGTGCCAGTAGCCTTGGAGGGGGCACAGATACGCAGTATTTT. Protein sequence: CASSLGGGTDTQYF.

There are a few counts of this clonotype. V usage is TRBV20-1 and J usage is TRBJ1-5, with D perhaps matching TRBD1 (6 bases). V lost 4 bases, J lost 5 bases, and 12 bases lay in between. Germline CDR1 reads DFQATT; CDR2 reads SNEGSKA (reference sequence). The length of the CDR3 is 13 residues. The CDR3 nucleotides read TGCAGTGCTACAGGGGAACCGGATCAGCCCCAGCATTTT. This sequence encodes CSATGEPDQPQHF.

This chain links TRBV5-4 with TRBJ1-2; D perhaps matches TRBD1 (5 bases). Per the germline V gene, CDR1 is SGHNT and CDR2 is YYREEE (reference sequence). Trimming stripped 3 bases from V and 3 bases from J, with 9 bases between. The CDR3 covers 13 residues. The CDR3 region is CASSWGTDYGYTF. The DNA for the CDR3 is TGTGCCAGCAGCTGGGGGACGGACTATGGCTACACCTTC.

The chain is built from TRBV9 and TRBJ1-2, with no clear D. V lost 3 bases to trimming and J lost 7 bases, with 10 bases between them. The CDR3 totals 12 residues. CDR1 is SGDLS and CDR2 is YYNGEE in the germline V gene. In DNA form, the CDR3 reads TGTGCCAGCAGCGCGTATATAAGTGGCTACACCTTC. This encodes CASSAYISGYTF.

The chain recombines TRBV20-1 with TRBJ2-2, with 9 bases lining up with TRBD1. The CDR3 runs to 16 residues. CDR1 is DFQATT and CDR2 is SNEGSKA in the germline V gene (reference sequence). The trim removed 5 bases at V and 3 bases at J, leaving 10 bases unmatched. CDR3 coding DNA: TGCAGTGCTCGTAAACAGGGGGCGTTCGACACCGGGGAGCTGTTTTTT. Translating it yields CSARKQGAFDTGELFF.

The gene calls are TRBV7-2 and TRBJ1-6; possible D gene TRBD1, 6 bases. The germline V gene encodes CDR1 SGHTA and CDR2 FQGNSA. CDR3 length: 14 residues. Trimming cost V 5 bases and J 7 bases, with 12 bases left between them. Written as DNA, the CDR3 is TGTGCCAGCAGCCCCGGACAGATAAATTCACCCCTCCACTTT. This encodes CASSPGQINSPLHF.

The chain couples TRBV7-2 to TRBJ2-7, with 11 bases aligning to TRBD2. This CDR3 comprises 14 residues. Trimming took 5 bases from V and 3 from J; bases not matched to a gene: 3. CDR1 is SGHTA and CDR2 is FQGNSA in the germline V gene. The CDR3 protein is CASSGTSGFYEQYF. In DNA, the CDR3 is TGTGCCAGCAGCGGGACTAGCGGATTCTACGAGCAGTACTTC.

This clonotype has a handful of counts. The V gene is TRBV7-3, the J gene TRBJ2-1, with D perhaps TRBD2 (6 bases). V was trimmed by 4 bases and J by 1 base, leaving 11 bases between them. This CDR3 is built from 15 residues. Germline V CDR1 and CDR2: SGHTA, FQGTGA. The CDR3 DNA sequence: TGTGCCAGCAGCTGGGGGAGGACGTCCTACAATGAGCAGTTCTTC. This codes for CASSWGRTSYNEQFF. The full variable domain, completed using reference TRBV7-3 and TRBJ2-1, is GAGVSQTPSNKVTEKGKYVELRCDPISGHTALYWYRQSLGQGPEFLIYFQGTGAADDSGLPNDRFFAVRPEGSVSTLKIQRTERGDSAVYLCASSWGRTSYNEQFFGPGTRLTVL.